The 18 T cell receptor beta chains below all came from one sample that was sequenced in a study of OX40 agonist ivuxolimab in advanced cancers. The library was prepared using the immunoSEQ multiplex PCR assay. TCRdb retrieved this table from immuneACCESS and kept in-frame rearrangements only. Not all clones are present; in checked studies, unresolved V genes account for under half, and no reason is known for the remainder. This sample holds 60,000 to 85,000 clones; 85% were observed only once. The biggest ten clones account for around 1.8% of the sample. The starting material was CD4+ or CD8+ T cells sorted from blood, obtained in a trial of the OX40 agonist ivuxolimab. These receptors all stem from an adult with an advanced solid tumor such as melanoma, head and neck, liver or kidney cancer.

CDR3: CARGTSGKNIQYF. Here the CDR3 DNA reads TGTGCCAGAGGGACTAGCGGAAAAAACATTCAGTACTTC. V and J are TRBV2 and TRBJ2-4; 11 bases match TRBD2. Trimming took 9 bases from V and 4 from J; bases not matched to a gene: 2. This CDR3 spans 13 amino acids. Germline V lookup: CDR1 SNHLY, CDR2 FYNNEI.

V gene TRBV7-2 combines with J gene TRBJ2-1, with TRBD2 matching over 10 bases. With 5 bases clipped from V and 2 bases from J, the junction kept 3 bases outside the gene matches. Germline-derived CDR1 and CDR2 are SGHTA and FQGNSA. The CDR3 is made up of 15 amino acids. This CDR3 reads CASSRLAGAYNEQFF. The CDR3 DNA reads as TGTGCCAGCAGCCGCCTAGCGGGGGCCTACAATGAGCAGTTCTTC.

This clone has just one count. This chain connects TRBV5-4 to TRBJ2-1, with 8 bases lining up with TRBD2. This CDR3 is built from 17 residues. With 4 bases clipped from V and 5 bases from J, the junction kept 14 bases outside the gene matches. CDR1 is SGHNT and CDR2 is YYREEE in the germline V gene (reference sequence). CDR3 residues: CASSPTTSVTSNNEQFF. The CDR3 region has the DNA TGTGCCAGCAGCCCTACGACTAGCGTGACGTCAAACAATGAGCAGTTCTTC.

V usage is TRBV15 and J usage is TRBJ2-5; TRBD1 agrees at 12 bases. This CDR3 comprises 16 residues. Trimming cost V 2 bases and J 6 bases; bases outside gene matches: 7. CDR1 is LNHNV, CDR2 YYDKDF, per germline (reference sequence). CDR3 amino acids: CATSRSGTGGKKTQYF. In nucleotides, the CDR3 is TGTGCCACCAGCAGAAGCGGGACAGGGGGCAAGAAGACCCAGTACTTC.

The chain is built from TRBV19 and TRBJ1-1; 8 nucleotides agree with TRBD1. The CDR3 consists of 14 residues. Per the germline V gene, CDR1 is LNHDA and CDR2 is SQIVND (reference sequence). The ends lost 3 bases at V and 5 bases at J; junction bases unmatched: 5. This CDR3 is CASSMDREGTEAFF. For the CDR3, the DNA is TGTGCCAGTAGTATGGACAGGGAGGGGACTGAAGCTTTCTTT.

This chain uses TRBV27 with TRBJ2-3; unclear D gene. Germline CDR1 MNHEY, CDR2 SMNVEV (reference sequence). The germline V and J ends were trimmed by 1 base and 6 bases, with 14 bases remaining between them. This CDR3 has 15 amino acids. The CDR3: CASSLLGSGVDTQYF. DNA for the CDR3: TGTGCCAGCAGTTTATTGGGTTCTGGTGTGGATACGCAGTATTTT.

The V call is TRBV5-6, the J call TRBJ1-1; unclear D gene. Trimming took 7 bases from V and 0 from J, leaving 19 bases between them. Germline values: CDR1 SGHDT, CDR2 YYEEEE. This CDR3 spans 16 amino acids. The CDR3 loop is CASEAAGISMNTEAFF. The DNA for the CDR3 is TGTGCCAGCGAAGCGGCAGGAATTTCTATGAACACTGAAGCTTTCTTT.

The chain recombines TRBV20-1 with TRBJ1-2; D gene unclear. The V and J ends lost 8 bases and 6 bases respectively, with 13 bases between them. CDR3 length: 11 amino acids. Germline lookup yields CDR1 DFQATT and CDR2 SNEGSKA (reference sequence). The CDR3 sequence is CSPIRENGYTF. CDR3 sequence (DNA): TGCAGTCCTATTAGGGAGAATGGCTACACCTTC.

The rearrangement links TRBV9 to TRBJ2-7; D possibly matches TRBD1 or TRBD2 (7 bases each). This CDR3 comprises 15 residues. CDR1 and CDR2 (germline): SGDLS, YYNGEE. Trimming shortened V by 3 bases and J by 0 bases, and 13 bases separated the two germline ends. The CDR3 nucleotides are TGTGCCAGCAGCGCAGGGGGGGGCACCTCCTACGAGCAGTACTTC. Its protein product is CASSAGGGTSYEQYF.

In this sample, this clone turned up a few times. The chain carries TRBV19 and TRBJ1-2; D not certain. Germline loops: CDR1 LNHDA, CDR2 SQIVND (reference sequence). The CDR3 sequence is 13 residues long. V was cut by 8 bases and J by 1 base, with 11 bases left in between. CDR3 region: CASQSFLNYGYTF. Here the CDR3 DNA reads TGTGCCAGTCAAAGCTTTCTTAACTATGGCTACACCTTC.

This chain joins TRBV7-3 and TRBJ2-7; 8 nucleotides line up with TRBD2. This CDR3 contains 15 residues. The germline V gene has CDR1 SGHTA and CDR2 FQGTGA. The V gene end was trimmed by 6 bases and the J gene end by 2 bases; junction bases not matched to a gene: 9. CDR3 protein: CASSFSSGSTYEQYF. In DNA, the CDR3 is TGTGCCAGCAGTTTTTCTAGCGGGTCTACCTACGAGCAGTACTTC.

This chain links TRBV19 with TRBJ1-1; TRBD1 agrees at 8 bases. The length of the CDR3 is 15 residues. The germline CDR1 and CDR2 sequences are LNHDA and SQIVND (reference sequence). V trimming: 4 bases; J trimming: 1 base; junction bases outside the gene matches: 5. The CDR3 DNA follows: TGTGCCAGTAGTACCCACGGACAGGGGAACACTGAAGCTTTCTTT. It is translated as CASSTHGQGNTEAFF.

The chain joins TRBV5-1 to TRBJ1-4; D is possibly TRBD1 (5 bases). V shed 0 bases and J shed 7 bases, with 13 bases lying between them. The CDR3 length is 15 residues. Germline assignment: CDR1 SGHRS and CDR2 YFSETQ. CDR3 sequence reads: CASSLEGREFEKLFF. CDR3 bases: TGCGCCAGCAGCTTGGAGGGCAGGGAATTTGAAAAACTGTTTTTT.

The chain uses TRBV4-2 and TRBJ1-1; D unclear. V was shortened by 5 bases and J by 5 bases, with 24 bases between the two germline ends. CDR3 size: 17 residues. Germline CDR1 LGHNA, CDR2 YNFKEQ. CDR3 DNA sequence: TGTGCCAGCAGCAACGGAGCGGCAGGTCGCGCGAGGACTGAAGCTTTCTTT. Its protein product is CASSNGAAGRARTEAFF.

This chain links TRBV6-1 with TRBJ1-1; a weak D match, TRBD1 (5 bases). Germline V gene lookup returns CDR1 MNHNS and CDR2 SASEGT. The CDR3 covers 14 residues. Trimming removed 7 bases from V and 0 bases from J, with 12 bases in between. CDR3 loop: CASTTSGLNTEAFF. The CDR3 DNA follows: TGTGCCAGCACCACCTCAGGGTTGAACACTGAAGCTTTCTTT.

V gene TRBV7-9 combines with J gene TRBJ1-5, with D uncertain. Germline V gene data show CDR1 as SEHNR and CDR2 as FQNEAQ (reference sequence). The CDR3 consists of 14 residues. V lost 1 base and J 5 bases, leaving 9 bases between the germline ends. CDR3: CASSLEREDQPQHF. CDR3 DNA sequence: TGTGCCAGCAGCTTAGAGCGGGAGGATCAGCCCCAGCATTTT.

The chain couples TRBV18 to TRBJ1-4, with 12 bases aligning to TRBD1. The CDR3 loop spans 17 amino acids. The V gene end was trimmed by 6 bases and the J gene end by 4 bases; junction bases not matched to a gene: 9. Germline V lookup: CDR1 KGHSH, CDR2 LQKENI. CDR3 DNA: TGTGCCAGCTCGGCCGGGACAGGGGGCAGTGGTAATGAAAAACTGTTTTTT. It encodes CASSAGTGGSGNEKLFF.

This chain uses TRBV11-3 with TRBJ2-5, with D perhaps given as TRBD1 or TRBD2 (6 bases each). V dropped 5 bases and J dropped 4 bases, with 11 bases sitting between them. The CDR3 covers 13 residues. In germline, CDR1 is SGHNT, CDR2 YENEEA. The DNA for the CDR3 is TGTGCCAGCAGCCCGGGGGCCCTAGAGACCCAGTACTTC. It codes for CASSPGALETQYF.